This record covers a single TCR beta chain. This sample is part of a study of blood T cells in healthy people across ages. Sample donors were healthy Caucasian individuals that came from Russia, aged roughly 6 to 95. The CDR3 is 16 residues long. Germline values: CDR1 MGHDK, CDR2 SYGVNS. V lost 3 bases and J 7 bases, leaving 19 bases between the germline ends. Together with a sample-barcoded 5' primer, a J-beta primer mix was included in a second PCR lasting about 6 to 11 cycles. TCRdb ran MiXCR on the 5' RACE reads and lists one entry per CDR3 protein. The sample consists of approximately 1.5 million distinct CDR3 sequences, roughly 32% of them appearing once.

Source material: blood. The chain couples TRBV25-1 to TRBJ1-5; D might be TRBD1 (5 bases). This TCR was sampled from a woman aged 25-40 years in good health. The CDR3 is CASSEGTGLGLQPQHF. CDR3 in DNA: TGTGCCAGCAGTGAGGGGACGGGTTTGGGTTTACAGCCCCAGCATTTT.